This T cell receptor (beta chain) was sequenced for a study of post-analysis software for immune sequencing data. In regard to this clonotype: What it binds is unknown.

Study-level findings and limits: Diversity measured as normalized Chao1 was significantly lower in multiple sclerosis patients than in controls.

TCR beta cDNA libraries included unique molecular identifiers. MiXCR, run by TCRdb on the PCR reads, gives a single entry per CDR3 protein. The sample has a few hundred thousand distinct CDR3 sequences, around 37% seen once. Material for sequencing was blood. This TCR was sampled from a girl between 5 and 17 years old with multiple sclerosis.

The CDR3 loop is CASSLRAAEQYF. The CDR3 nucleotides read TGTGCCAGCAGTTTAAGGGCAGCCGAGCAGTACTTC. V usage is TRBV12-3 or TRBV12-4 and J usage is TRBJ2-7; D is ambiguous. V was trimmed by 2 bases and J by 6 bases, leaving 8 bases between them. CDR3 length equals 12 residues.